This TCR beta chain was sequenced in a study of blood T cell repertoires in COVID-19. CDR1 and CDR2 from the germline V gene are SGHTA and FQGNSA. The CDR3 has 17 residues. The V end was cut by 5 bases, the J end by 1 base, with 19 bases between. Sequencing used immunoSEQ multiplex PCR; TCRdb keeps in-frame clones, though not all of them. The sample holds a few hundred thousand clones, about 90% seen once. The sequence came from a woman between 50 and 59 years old in a cohort exposed to, infected with or recovered from COVID-19 (not recorded which). The chain couples TRBV7-2 to TRBJ2-3; tentatively, D is TRBD1 (5 bases). Sequencing input: PBMCs or T cells enriched from blood (not recorded which). The CDR3 DNA follows: TGTGCCAGCAGCCAACGGAAAAAGGGGCCCGGCACAGATACGCAGTATTTT. This sequence encodes CASSQRKKGPGTDTQYF.